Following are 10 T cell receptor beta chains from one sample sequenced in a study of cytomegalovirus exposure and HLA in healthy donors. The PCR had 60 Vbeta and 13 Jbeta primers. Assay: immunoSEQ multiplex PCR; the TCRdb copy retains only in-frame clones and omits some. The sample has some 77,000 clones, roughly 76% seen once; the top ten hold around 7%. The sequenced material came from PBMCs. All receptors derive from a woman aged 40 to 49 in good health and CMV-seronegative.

The CDR3 DNA is TGTGCCAGCAGTTTATCTGGCAGGGGGCAGTGGGAGCAGTACTTC. Amino acid sequence: CASSLSGRGQWEQYF. The rearrangement uses TRBV27 and TRBJ2-7, with TRBD1 matching over 8 bases. The V segment lost 0 bases and the J segment 7 bases; nucleotides outside the gene matches: 8. From germline, CDR1 is MNHEY and CDR2 SMNVEV (reference sequence). The CDR3 runs 15 residues.

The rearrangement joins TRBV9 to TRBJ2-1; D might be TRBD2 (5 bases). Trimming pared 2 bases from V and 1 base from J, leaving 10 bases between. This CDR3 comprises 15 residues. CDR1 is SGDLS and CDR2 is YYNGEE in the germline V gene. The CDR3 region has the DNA TGTGCCAGCAGCGTCGATGGACTTTCCTACAATGAGCAGTTCTTC. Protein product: CASSVDGLSYNEQFF.

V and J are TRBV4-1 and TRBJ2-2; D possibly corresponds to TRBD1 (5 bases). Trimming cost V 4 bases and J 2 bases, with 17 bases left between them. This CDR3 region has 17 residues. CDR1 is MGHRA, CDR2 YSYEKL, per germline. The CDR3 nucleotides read TGCGCCAGCAGCCTGGGGAAGGGGCGTATAAACACCGGGGAGCTGTTTTTT. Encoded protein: CASSLGKGRINTGELFF.

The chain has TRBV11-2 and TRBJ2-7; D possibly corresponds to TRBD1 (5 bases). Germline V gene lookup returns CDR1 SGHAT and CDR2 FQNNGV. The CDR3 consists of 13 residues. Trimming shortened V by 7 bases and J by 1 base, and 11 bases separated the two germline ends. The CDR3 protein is CASNKGISYEQYF. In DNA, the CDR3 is TGTGCCAGCAATAAGGGGATTTCCTACGAGCAGTACTTC.

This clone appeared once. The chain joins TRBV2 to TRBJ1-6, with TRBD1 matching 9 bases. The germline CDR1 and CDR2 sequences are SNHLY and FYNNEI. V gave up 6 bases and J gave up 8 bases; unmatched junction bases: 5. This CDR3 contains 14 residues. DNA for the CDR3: TGTGCCAGCAGCCCGGACAGGGGCGATTCACCCCTCCACTTT. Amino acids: CASSPDRGDSPLHF. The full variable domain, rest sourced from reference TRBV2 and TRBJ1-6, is EPEVTQTPSHQVTQMGQEVILRCVPISNHLYFYWYRQILGQKVEFLVSFYNNEISEKSEIFDDQFSVERPDGSNFTLKIRSTKLEDSAMYFCASSPDRGDSPLHFGNGTRLTVT.

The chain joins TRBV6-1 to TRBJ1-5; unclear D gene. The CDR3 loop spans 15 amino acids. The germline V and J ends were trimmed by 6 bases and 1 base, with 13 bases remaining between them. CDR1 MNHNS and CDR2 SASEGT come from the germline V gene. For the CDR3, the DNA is TGTGCCAGCAGGGTGACACAAACAAGCAATCAGCCCCAGCATTTT. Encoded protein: CASRVTQTSNQPQHF.

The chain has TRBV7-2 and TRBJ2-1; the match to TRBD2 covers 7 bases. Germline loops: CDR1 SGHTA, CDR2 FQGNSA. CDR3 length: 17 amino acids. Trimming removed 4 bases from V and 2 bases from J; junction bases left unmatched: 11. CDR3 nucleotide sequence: TGTGCCAGCAGCTCGAGAAGCGCGGGAGTGGCCTACAATGAGCAGTTCTTC. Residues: CASSSRSAGVAYNEQFF.

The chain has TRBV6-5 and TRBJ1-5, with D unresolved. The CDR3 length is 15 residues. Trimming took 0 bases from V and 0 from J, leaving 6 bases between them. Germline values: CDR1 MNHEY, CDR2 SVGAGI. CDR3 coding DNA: TGTGCCAGCAGTTACTCGCACGGTAGCAATCAGCCCCAGCATTTT. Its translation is CASSYSHGSNQPQHF.

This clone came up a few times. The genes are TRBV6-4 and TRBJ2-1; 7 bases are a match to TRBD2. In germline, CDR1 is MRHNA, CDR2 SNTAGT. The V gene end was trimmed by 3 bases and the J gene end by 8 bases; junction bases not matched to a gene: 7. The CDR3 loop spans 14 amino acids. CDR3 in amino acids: CASSEGGSGDEQFF. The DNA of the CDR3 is TGTGCCAGCAGTGAAGGCGGGAGTGGTGATGAGCAGTTCTTC.

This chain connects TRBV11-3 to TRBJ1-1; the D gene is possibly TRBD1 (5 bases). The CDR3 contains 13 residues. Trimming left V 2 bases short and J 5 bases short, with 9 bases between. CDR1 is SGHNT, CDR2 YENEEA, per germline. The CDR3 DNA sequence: TGTGCCAGCAGCTTACAGGGTTCGACTGAAGCTTTCTTT. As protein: CASSLQGSTEAFF.